This T cell receptor beta chain was identified in a study of tumor and adjacent non-tumor tissue in lung cancer. Turning to the study itself: The patients, 10 or so men and roughly 5 women, were about 30 to 85 with stage I to III disease. Findings and caveats of the study: Top 100 clones took a larger repertoire share in normal lung. Significantly higher TCR diversity was found in tumor than normal lung.

TCRbeta libraries were built with three rounds of nested PCR, modified from ARM-PCR. Each CDR3 protein is one row after TCRdb ran MiXCR on the multiplex PCR reads. Of about 78,000 distinct CDR3 sequences listed, over 80% are singletons. The template was RNA from unsorted bulk tissue. In germline, CDR1 is MNHEY, CDR2 SVGEGT. The CDR3 has 15 amino acids. This clonotype was observed once. Its antigen is as yet unknown. The junction shows a germline mismatch at one end, possibly a read error. Material for sequencing was lung tumor tissue. The clonotype originates from a woman aged 45-60 years with non-small cell lung cancer. This chain connects TRBV6-2 or TRBV6-3 to TRBJ2-5; 10 nucleotides agree with TRBD2. CDR3 protein: CASSTGTSDQETQHF. The CDR3 coding sequence is TGTGCCAGCAGTACTGGGACTAGCGACCAAGAGACCCAGCACTTC.